Detailed here is one T cell receptor (beta chain). Assay: immunoSEQ multiplex PCR; the TCRdb copy retains only in-frame clones and omits some. The sample lists 55,000 to 70,000 clones; approximately 91% were seen once. This specimen belongs to a study of blood T cell repertoires in COVID-19. Study context: The United States, Italy and Spain provided the acute and convalescent COVID-19 samples.

The J segment lost 1 base and the V segment lost 3 bases, leaving 8 bases of the junction unmatched. This CDR3 contains 18 residues. CDR1 and CDR2 from the germline V gene are MDHEN and SYDVKM. Sequencing used peripheral blood. This clonotype was sampled from a woman between 50 and 59 years old with active or convalescent COVID-19. The J gene is TRBJ2-7, the V gene TRBV28, with 14 bases matching TRBD2. The CDR3 DNA is TGTGCCAGCAGTTTCTCGGGACTAGCGGGAGTAGGGTCCTACGAGCAGTACTTC. This translates into CASSFSGLAGVGSYEQYF.